What follows is one TCR beta chain and its context. The antigen is not known. TCR beta cDNA libraries included unique molecular identifiers. One entry per CDR3 protein results from TCRdb running MiXCR on the PCR reads. This sample has hundreds of thousands of distinct CDR3 sequences, with 30% found just once. This sample was taken from a study of post-analysis software for immune sequencing data. Study context: There were relapsing-remitting, secondary progressive and progressive-relapsing multiple sclerosis among the disease courses included. Study-level results: Elevated frequency relative to controls characterized four or five TRBV segments in patients, TRBV5-6, TRBV5-1 and TRBV20-1 among them.

Germline loops: CDR1 LGHNA, CDR2 YSLEER. V was clipped by 0 bases and J by 10 bases, with 22 bases between them. The CDR3 runs 18 residues. This TCR derives from a girl under 18 with multiple sclerosis. The rearrangement links TRBV4-3 to TRBJ1-6, with a possible D match to TRBD1 (6 bases). Sequencing was carried out using blood. The CDR3 DNA follows: TGCGCCAGCAGCCAAGATCTCATAGGCGGACAGAAGGGCTCACCCCTCCACTTT. It encodes CASSQDLIGGQKGSPLHF.